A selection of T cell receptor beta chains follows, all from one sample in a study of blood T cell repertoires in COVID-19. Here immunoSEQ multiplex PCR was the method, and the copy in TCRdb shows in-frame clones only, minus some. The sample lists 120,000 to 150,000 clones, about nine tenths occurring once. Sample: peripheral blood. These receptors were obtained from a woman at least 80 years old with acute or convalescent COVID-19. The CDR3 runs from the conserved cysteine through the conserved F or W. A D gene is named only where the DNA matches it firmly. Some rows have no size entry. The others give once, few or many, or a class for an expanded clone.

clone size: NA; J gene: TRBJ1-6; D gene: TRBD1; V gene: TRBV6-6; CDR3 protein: CASDGTGNSPLHF; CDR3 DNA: TGTGCCAGCGATGGGACAGGGAATTCACCCCTCCACTTT
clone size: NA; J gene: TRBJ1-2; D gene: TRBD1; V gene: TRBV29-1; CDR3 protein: CSAATAGGWGYTF; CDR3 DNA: TGCAGCGCCGCAACCGCAGGGGGTTGGGGCTACACCTTC
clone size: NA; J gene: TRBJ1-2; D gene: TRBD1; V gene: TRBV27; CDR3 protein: CASSLKGGAGGYTF; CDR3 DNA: TGTGCCAGCAGTTTGAAAGGGGGCGCGGGTGGCTACACCTTC
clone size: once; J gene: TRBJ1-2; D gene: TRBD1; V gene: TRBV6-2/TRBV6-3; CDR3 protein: CASSYPGQENYGYTF; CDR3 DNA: TGTGCCAGCAGTTACCCAGGACAGGAGAACTATGGCTACACCTTC
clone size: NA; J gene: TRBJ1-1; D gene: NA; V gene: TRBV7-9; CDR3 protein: CASSLGGGNTEAFF; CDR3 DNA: TGTGCCAGCAGCTTAGGAGGGGGGAACACTGAAGCTTTCTTT
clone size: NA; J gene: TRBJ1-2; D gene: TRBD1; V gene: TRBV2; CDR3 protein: CASSSSTGLYGYTF; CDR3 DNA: TGTGCCAGCAGTTCGTCGACAGGGCTCTATGGCTACACCTTC
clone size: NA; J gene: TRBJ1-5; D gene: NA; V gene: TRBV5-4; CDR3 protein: CASSTGGGNSNQPQHF; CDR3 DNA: TGTGCCAGCAGCACGGGGGGAGGTAATAGCAATCAGCCCCAGCATTTT
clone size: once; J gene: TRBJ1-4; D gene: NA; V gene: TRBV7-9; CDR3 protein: CASSLGEANEKLFF; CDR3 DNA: TGTGCCAGCAGCTTAGGGGAGGCTAATGAAAAACTGTTTTTT
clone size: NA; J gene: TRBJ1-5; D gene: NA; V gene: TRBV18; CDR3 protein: CASSVGTGAQHF; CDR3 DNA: TGTGCCAGCTCAGTGGGGACTGGGGCCCAGCATTTT
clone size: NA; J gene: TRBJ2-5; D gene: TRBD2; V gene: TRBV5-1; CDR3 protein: CASSWTSSQETQYF; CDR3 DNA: TGCGCCAGCAGCTGGACTAGCTCCCAAGAGACCCAGTACTTC
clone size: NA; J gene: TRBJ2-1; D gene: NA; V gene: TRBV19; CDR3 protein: CASSMRWDEQFF; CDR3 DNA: TGTGCCAGTAGTATGAGGTGGGATGAGCAGTTCTTC
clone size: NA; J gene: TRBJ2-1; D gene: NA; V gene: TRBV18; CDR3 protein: CASSPRAGDEQFF; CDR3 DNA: TGTGCCAGCTCACCACGGGCAGGGGACGAGCAGTTCTTC
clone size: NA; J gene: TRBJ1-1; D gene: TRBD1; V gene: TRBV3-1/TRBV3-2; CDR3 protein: CASNQGGRTGEAFF; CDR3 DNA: TGTGCCAGCAACCAGGGGGGAAGGACAGGTGAAGCTTTCTTT
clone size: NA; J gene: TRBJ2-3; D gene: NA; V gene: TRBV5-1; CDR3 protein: CASSFTKPGDTQYF; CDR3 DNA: TGCGCCAGCAGCTTTACTAAACCCGGAGATACGCAGTATTTT
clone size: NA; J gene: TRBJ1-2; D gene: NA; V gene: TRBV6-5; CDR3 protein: CASIDSGDGYTF; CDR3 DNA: TGTGCCAGCATCGACTCAGGGGATGGCTACACCTTC
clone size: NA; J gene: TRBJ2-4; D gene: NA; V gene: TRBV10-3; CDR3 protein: CAISEGATVAKNIQYF; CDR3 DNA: TGTGCCATCAGTGAGGGGGCCACAGTAGCCAAAAACATTCAGTACTTC
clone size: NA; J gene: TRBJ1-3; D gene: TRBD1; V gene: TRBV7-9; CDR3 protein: CASSPDRGSGNTIYF; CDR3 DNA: TGTGCCAGCAGTCCGGACAGGGGCTCTGGAAACACCATATATTTT
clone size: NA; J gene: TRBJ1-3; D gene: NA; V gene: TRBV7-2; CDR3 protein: CASSQFGGGAGNTIYF; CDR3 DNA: TGTGCCAGCAGCCAGTTTGGGGGCGGCGCTGGAAACACCATATATTTT
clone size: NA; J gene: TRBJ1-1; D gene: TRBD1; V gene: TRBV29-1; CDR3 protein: CSAPSPTWTGRDTEAFF; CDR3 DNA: TGCAGCGCTCCCTCCCCTACTTGGACAGGCCGGGACACTGAAGCTTTCTTT
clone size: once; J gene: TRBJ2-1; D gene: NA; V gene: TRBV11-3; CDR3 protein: CASSPGTRSSDEQFF; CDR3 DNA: TGTGCCAGCAGCCCAGGGACAAGAAGCTCAGATGAGCAGTTCTTC